This passage covers 21 T cell receptor beta chains from one sample sequenced in a study of CD8+ T cells in alopecia areata. RNA was isolated and reverse transcribed to cDNA, the sequencing template. Libraries were prepared by immunoSEQ multiplex PCR; TCRdb keeps only in-frame clonotypes and omits some of them. The data hold fewer than 200,000 clones, with about 60% observed a single time. Sequenced here: CD4+ T cells sorted from blood, sampled at week 0. All receptors derive from a human donor with alopecia areata.

J is TRBJ2-3 and V is TRBV12-5; the D is unclear. Germline values: CDR1 LGHNT, CDR2 FRNRAP. Trimming took off 4 bases at V and 0 bases at J, with 5 bases between the two ends. There are 13 residues in the CDR3. The CDR3 nucleotides read TGTGCTAGTGGTTATATAAGCACAGATACGCAGTATTTT. As protein: CASGYISTDTQYF.

The chain employs TRBV5-1 and TRBJ2-5; D possibly corresponds to TRBD2 (5 bases). Germline V gives CDR1 SGHRS, CDR2 YFSETQ. CDR3 length: 13 amino acids. Trimming cost V 6 bases and J 5 bases, with 14 bases left between them. CDR3 region: CASKPGSRETQYF. The DNA for the CDR3 is TGCGCCAGCAAACCTGGGAGTAGGGAGACCCAGTACTTC.

The chain employs TRBV2 and TRBJ1-6; D possibly corresponds to TRBD1 (5 bases). The V and J ends lost 8 bases and 1 base respectively, with 9 bases between them. This CDR3 has 14 residues. The V gene's germline CDR1 is SNHLY and CDR2 FYNNEI. The CDR3 reads CASGGGSYNSPLHF. The CDR3, as DNA: TGTGCCAGCGGGGGTGGGTCCTATAATTCACCCCTCCACTTT.

This sequence joins TRBV2 and TRBJ2-5; 10 positions match TRBD2. The V gene end was trimmed by 2 bases and the J gene end by 1 base; junction bases not matched to a gene: 1. CDR1 is SNHLY, CDR2 FYNNEI, per germline. The CDR3 covers 15 residues. CDR3 DNA: TGTGCCAGCAGTGAAAGGACTAGCGGCCAAGAGACCCAGTACTTC. It specifies CASSERTSGQETQYF.

This sequence joins TRBV6-5 and TRBJ2-5; D ambiguous. Germline V CDR1 and CDR2: MNHEY, SVGAGI. The V end was cut by 0 bases, the J end by 5 bases, with 4 bases between. This CDR3 is built from 12 residues. For the CDR3, the DNA is TGTGCCAGCAGTTACTCAATGGAGACCCAGTACTTC. The encoded protein is CASSYSMETQYF.

This clone came up a few times. The V and J genes are TRBV29-1 and TRBJ2-3; D uncertain. Trimming took off 0 bases at V and 5 bases at J, with 6 bases between the two ends. The germline gives CDR1 SQVTM, CDR2 ANQGSEA. This CDR3 spans 12 amino acids. The CDR3 DNA is TGCAGCGTTGAAGATCCAGGAGATACGCAGTATTTT. Its translation is CSVEDPGDTQYF.

The gene calls are TRBV27 and TRBJ1-2; 9 bases align to TRBD1. J was trimmed by 7 bases and V by 5 bases; bases with no gene match: 8. The CDR3 totals 14 residues. Germline V gives CDR1 MNHEY, CDR2 SMNVEV (reference sequence). CDR3 amino acids: CASSRDRGSSGYTF. CDR3 coding DNA: TGTGCCAGCAGTCGCGACAGGGGGTCGTCTGGCTACACCTTC.

This clone was counted between two and nine times. The chain carries TRBV15 and TRBJ2-5, with 9 bases matching TRBD2. The V segment lost 5 bases and the J segment 1 base; nucleotides outside the gene matches: 14. Looked up from germline, CDR1 is LNHNV and CDR2 is YYDKDF (reference sequence). The CDR3 contains 18 residues. The CDR3 region has the DNA TGTGCCACCAGCCCCGGGACTAGCTCTCGAGTAAGCCAAGAGACCCAGTACTTC. Protein: CATSPGTSSRVSQETQYF.

V is TRBV15 and J is TRBJ2-3, with 7 bases fitting TRBD2. CDR1 LNHNV and CDR2 YYDKDF come from the germline V gene (reference sequence). This CDR3 has 16 amino acids. Unmatched junction bases numbered 8, after V lost 1 base and J lost 4 bases. CDR3 sequence (DNA): TGTGCCACCAGCAGAGTAGGACTAGGGTCGGCAGATACGCAGTATTTT. It translates to CATSRVGLGSADTQYF.

This chain links TRBV15 with TRBJ1-2, with 11 bases that match TRBD1. Germline V CDR1 and CDR2: LNHNV, YYDKDF (reference sequence). Trimming at V came to 3 bases and at J to 1 base, leaving 1 base not matched to a gene. The CDR3 consists of 15 residues. The DNA for the CDR3 is TGTGCCACCAGCAGGGGGACAGGGGGTAACTATGGCTACACCTTC. It yields the protein CATSRGTGGNYGYTF. Complete variable domain (other parts from reference TRBV15 and TRBJ1-2): DAMVIQNPRYQVTQFGKPVTLSCSQTLNHNVMYWYQQKSSQAPKLLFHYYDKDFNNEADTPDNFQSRRPNTSFCFLDIRSPGLGDTAMYLCATSRGTGGNYGYTFGSGTRLTVV.

CDR3 in DNA: TGCAGCGGCAGACAGGGGATTACAGATACGCAGTATTTT. Translated: CSGRQGITDTQYF. The chain combines TRBV29-1 with TRBJ2-3; the match to TRBD1 covers 8 bases. The CDR3 is 13 amino acids. Per germline, CDR1 SQVTM and CDR2 ANQGSEA. The V and J ends lost 7 bases and 3 bases, in that order; junction bases with no gene match: 6.

This clone occurred a few times. The V gene is TRBV27, the J gene TRBJ2-2; 9 positions agree with TRBD2. The CDR3 totals 18 residues. Trimming took 6 bases from V and 6 from J; bases not matched to a gene: 17. The germline gives CDR1 MNHEY, CDR2 SMNVEV (reference sequence). DNA of the CDR3: TGTGCCAGCAGACCAAGACTAGCGGTGGGGGGTCCAGCCGGGGAGCTGTTTTTT. The encoded protein is CASRPRLAVGGPAGELFF.

This clone was recorded a few times. The V and J genes are TRBV6-5 and TRBJ2-7; the match to TRBD1 covers 8 bases. CDR3 length: 14 residues. Germline V gene lookup returns CDR1 MNHEY and CDR2 SVGAGI. Trimming at V came to 7 bases and at J to 4 bases, leaving 9 bases not matched to a gene. CDR3 in amino acids: CASKATGGRYEQYF. The CDR3 nucleotides read TGTGCCAGCAAGGCAACAGGGGGAAGATACGAGCAGTACTTC.

The chain has TRBV7-8 and TRBJ2-1; possibly TRBD1 or TRBD2 for D (5 bases each). Trimming left V 0 bases short and J 1 base short, with 10 bases between. The length of the CDR3 is 16 residues. Germline V gives CDR1 SGHVS, CDR2 FQNEAQ. CDR3 nucleotides: TGTGCCAGCAGCTTAGCTGGGACGCCTTCCTACAATGAGCAGTTCTTC. The encoded protein is CASSLAGTPSYNEQFF.

This clone was detected only a few times. V and J are TRBV5-1 and TRBJ2-7; the D is unclear. CDR1 is SGHRS, CDR2 YFSETQ, per germline. V was pared by 3 bases and J by 5 bases, with 18 bases between. The CDR3 is made up of 15 amino acids. In nucleotides, the CDR3 is TGCGCCAGCAGCTCGGAGACCGGGTACGTCAACGAGCAGTACTTC. It specifies CASSSETGYVNEQYF.

V usage is TRBV29-1 and J usage is TRBJ2-3, with unresolved D. The V and J ends lost 4 bases and 5 bases respectively, with 13 bases between them. The length of the CDR3 is 13 residues. The V gene's germline CDR1 is SQVTM and CDR2 ANQGSEA. DNA of the CDR3: TGCAGCGTTGGTGCTCGGCTGGTAGATACGCAGTATTTT. Its translation is CSVGARLVDTQYF.

This chain joins TRBV4-2 and TRBJ1-1, with a possible D match to TRBD1 (6 bases). The CDR3 sequence is 13 residues long. Trimming cost V 5 bases and J 3 bases, with 10 bases left between them. In germline, CDR1 is LGHNA, CDR2 YNFKEQ. The chain's CDR3 is CASSEDRYTEAFF. As DNA, the CDR3 is TGTGCCAGCAGCGAGGACAGATACACTGAAGCTTTCTTT.

This chain uses TRBV29-1 with TRBJ1-2; possible D gene TRBD1, 5 bases. This CDR3 is built from 16 residues. The V and J ends lost 5 bases and 5 bases respectively, with 24 bases between them. Germline loops: CDR1 SQVTM, CDR2 ANQGSEA. CDR3 residues: CSVLQGLTTLNYGYTF. CDR3 in DNA: TGCAGCGTTCTCCAGGGCCTTACTACTTTAAATTATGGCTACACCTTC.

This clone is classed as medium-sized (0.01 to 0.1%). The CDR3 nucleotides are TGTGCCAGCAGTGGGACTTCCCCGAATGAGCAGTTCTTC. It codes for CASSGTSPNEQFF. J is TRBJ2-1 and V is TRBV2; D possibly corresponds to TRBD2 (5 bases). Germline-derived CDR1 and CDR2 are SNHLY and FYNNEI. Trimming removed 4 bases from V and 7 bases from J, with 11 bases in between. The CDR3 spans 13 residues.

This clone was observed a few times. V gene TRBV29-1 combines with J gene TRBJ1-1; the match to TRBD1 covers 7 bases. CDR1 SQVTM and CDR2 ANQGSEA come from the germline V gene. Trimming cost V 7 bases and J 7 bases; bases outside gene matches: 9. CDR3 size: 12 residues. The CDR3 protein is CSAATGVGEAFF. CDR3 bases: TGCAGCGCCGCAACAGGGGTCGGTGAAGCTTTCTTT.

This clone was detected a few times. The chain recombines TRBV15 with TRBJ1-2; D might be TRBD1 (5 bases). The CDR3 totals 14 residues. The V end lost 1 base, the J end lost 6 bases, and 12 bases lay between the germline ends. Germline CDR1 is LNHNV and CDR2 is YYDKDF (reference sequence). This CDR3 is CATSRAAGHDGYTF. The CDR3 region has the DNA TGTGCCACCAGCAGAGCGGCAGGGCACGATGGCTACACCTTC.